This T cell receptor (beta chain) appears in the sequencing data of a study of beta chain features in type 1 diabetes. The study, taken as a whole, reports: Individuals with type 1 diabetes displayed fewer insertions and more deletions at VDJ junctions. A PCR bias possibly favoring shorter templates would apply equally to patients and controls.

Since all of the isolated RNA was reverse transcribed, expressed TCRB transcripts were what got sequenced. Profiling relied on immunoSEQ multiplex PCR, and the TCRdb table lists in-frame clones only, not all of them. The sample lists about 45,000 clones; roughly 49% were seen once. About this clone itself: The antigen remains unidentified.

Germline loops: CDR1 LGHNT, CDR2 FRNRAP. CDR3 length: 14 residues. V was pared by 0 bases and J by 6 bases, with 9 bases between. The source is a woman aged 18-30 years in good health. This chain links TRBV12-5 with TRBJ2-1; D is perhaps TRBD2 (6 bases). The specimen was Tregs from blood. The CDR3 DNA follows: TGTGCTAGTGGTTTGGTACCCGGGGGCAATGAGCAGTTCTTC. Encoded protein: CASGLVPGGNEQFF.